This T cell receptor beta chain was found in a study of blood T cell repertoires in COVID-19. The J segment lost 5 bases and the V segment lost 4 bases, leaving 7 bases of the junction unmatched. The CDR3 is 15 residues long. Germline CDR1 and CDR2: MDHEN and SYDVKM. Participants' own reports of clinical history determined their cohort assignment. Two negative PCRs, clearance, or symptom resolution had been documented for recovered Cohort 3 donors. Sequencing was performed with immunoSEQ multiplex PCR; in TCRdb, only in-frame clones are kept and a portion is missing. The sample includes a few hundred thousand clones, about 90% of them seen just once.

The sequence was obtained from a woman aged 25 to 39 who had recovered from COVID-19. This chain joins TRBV28 and TRBJ2-1; 8 nucleotides align to TRBD1. The sample taken for sequencing was PBMCs or T cells enriched from blood (not recorded which). CDR3 DNA: TGTGCCAGCAGTTCGACAGGGGAGTCCCACAATGAGCAGTTCTTC. This codes for CASSSTGESHNEQFF.